These T cell receptor beta chains were read from a single sample in a study of shared clonotypes between healthy human individuals. Clones were sequenced by immunoSEQ multiplex PCR, and TCRdb holds only the in-frame ones, with some missing. The data contain approximately 640,000 clones, less than 95% of them singletons. Material: memory CD8+ T cells from PBMCs. These receptors came from a man aged 18-30 years in good health. Some clones in this sample may be carry-over from other donors' samples. The CDR3 runs from the conserved cysteine through the conserved F or W. The D gene is left open where the match is weak. Size values are once, few and many counts, or a class for expanded clones, and some rows have none.

>-|16|TRBV11-3|once|TRBJ2-2
TGTGCCAGCAGTTCGAGGCCCCAGGGGCGGGTCGGGGAGCTGTTTTTT
CASSSRPQGRVGELFF
>TRBD2|17|TRBV9|-|TRBJ2-3
TGTGCCAGCAGCCAGTTTGTATTGCGGGGAGGGACAGATACGCAGTATTTT
CASSQFVLRGGTDTQYF
>-|15|TRBV15|-|TRBJ1-2
TGTGCCACCAGCAGAGTTGAACAGGGATCGGCTGGCTACACCTTC
CATSRVEQGSAGYTF
>TRBD2|15|TRBV2|-|TRBJ2-7
TGTGCCAGCATTACCGGGACTAGCGGGAGGTACGAGCAGTACTTC
CASITGTSGRYEQYF
>-|13|TRBV7-8|-|TRBJ2-2
TGTGCCAGCAGCTTGAAGGTCGTCGGGGAGCTGTTTTTT
CASSLKVVGELFF
>-|15|TRBV4-1|-|TRBJ2-1
TGCGCCAGCAGCCAAGACGGCAGGGAGGAGGGTGAGCAGTTCTTC
CASSQDGREEGEQFF
>-|16|TRBV5-1|-|TRBJ2-1
TGCGCCAGCAGCCTCGGTCTGGGCCTTAACGACAATGAGCAGTTCTTC
CASSLGLGLNDNEQFF
>-|12|TRBV7-9|once|TRBJ2-7
TGTGCCAGCAGCCTCTATCAGTACGAGCAGTACTTC
CASSLYQYEQYF
>-|10|TRBV13|once|TRBJ2-1
TGTGCCAGCAGCAATAATGAGCAGTTCTTC
CASSNNEQFF
>-|14|TRBV19|-|TRBJ2-4
TGTGCCACACCGGGGATACTAGCCAAAAACATTCAGTACTTC
CATPGILAKNIQYF
>-|13|TRBV28|-|TRBJ1-4
TGTGCCAGCAGATCCGGAGAGTATGAAAAACTGTTTTTT
CASRSGEYEKLFF
>-|16|TRBV7-9|-|TRBJ2-6
TGTGCCAGCAGCTTAGTCACGCGGGAAGAAACCAACGTCCTGACTTTC
CASSLVTREETNVLTF
>TRBD1|14|TRBV27|-|TRBJ1-2
TGTGCCAGCCGTCCAGGGGGGTTTAACTATGGCTACACCTTC
CASRPGGFNYGYTF
>TRBD1|19|TRBV4-1|-|TRBJ1-2
TGCGCCAGCAGCCCCAAACAGGGGGCGCCTCGAAATCCTTCCTATGGCTACACCTTC
CASSPKQGAPRNPSYGYTF
>TRBD1|15|TRBV28|-|TRBJ2-1
TGTGCCAGCAGGTCCGGGACAGGGATTTACAATGAGCAGTTCTTC
CASRSGTGIYNEQFF
>-|15|TRBV27|few|TRBJ2-5
TGTGCCAGTTGGGAGAGGACCGACGAACAAGAGACCCAGTACTTC
CASWERTDEQETQYF
>TRBD1|14|TRBV7-9|-|TRBJ2-5
TGTGCCAGCAGCCCCGGACAGGGCCAAGAGACCCAGTACTTC
CASSPGQGQETQYF
>TRBD1|14|TRBV28|-|TRBJ1-2
TGTGCCAGCAGCCGCGAAGGGGGCTACTATGGCTACACCTTC
CASSREGGYYGYTF
>-|16|TRBV5-1|-|TRBJ2-3
TGCGCCAGCAGCCCGGGAGGGACAGGCCCCACAGATACGCAGTATTTT
CASSPGGTGPTDTQYF
>TRBD1|15|TRBV7-3|-|TRBJ2-2
TGTGCCAGCAGCTCCCGACAGGGGGCTACCGGGGAGCTGTTTTTT
CASSSRQGATGELFF
>-|13|TRBV5-5|-|TRBJ1-1
TGTGCCAGCTTAAACGGGGGAACAACTGAAGCTTTCTTT
CASLNGGTTEAFF
>-|16|TRBV19|-|TRBJ1-5
TGTGCCAGTAGACCAGCGGCAGGGCATAGCAATCAGCCCCAGCATTTT
CASRPAAGHSNQPQHF
>-|18|TRBV19|-|TRBJ2-7
TGTGCCAGTAGTATCTCGATCGGGGTCGGATACCTAAACTACGAGCAGTACTTC
CASSISIGVGYLNYEQYF
>-|19|TRBV9|-|TRBJ1-2
TGTGCCAGCAGCGCGCAGCGTAGTTTTTTGGAAAACCCAAGCTATGGCTACACCTTC
CASSAQRSFLENPSYGYTF
>-|15|TRBV27|once|TRBJ1-4
TGTGCCAGCAGTTTTCAGGGCGGTGGGATGAAAAAACTGTTTTTT
CASSFQGGGMKKLFF
>-|14|TRBV6-1|-|TRBJ1-2
TGTGCCAGCAGTGAACAGGGGCAGGACTATGGCTACACCTTC
CASSEQGQDYGYTF
>-|16|TRBV27|-|TRBJ2-7
TGTGCCAGCAGCACTAGGGGTCAGTACAGCCCCTACGAGCAGTACTTC
CASSTRGQYSPYEQYF
>TRBD2|16|TRBV7-8|-|TRBJ2-2
TGTGCCAGCAGCTTATGGCTAGCGGGAATCACCGGGGAGCTGTTTTTT
CASSLWLAGITGELFF
>TRBD2|15|TRBV27|-|TRBJ2-7
TGTGCCAGCAGGGGGAGGAGCGGGAGGTTGGACGAGCAGTACTTC
CASRGRSGRLDEQYF
>TRBD2|16|TRBV28|-|TRBJ2-1
TGTGCCAGCAGTCTCACCCGGACTAGCCTCGGCAATGAGCAGTTCTTC
CASSLTRTSLGNEQFF
>TRBD1|15|TRBV5-1|-|TRBJ1-2
TGCGCCAGCAGCTCGAAACAGGGGGCTAACTATGGCTACACCTTC
CASSSKQGANYGYTF
>-|16|TRBV6-1|-|TRBJ2-6
TGTGCCAGCAGTGAAGCGGGAGTGTCTGGGGCCAACGTCCTGACTTTC
CASSEAGVSGANVLTF
>TRBD2|16|TRBV19|-|TRBJ2-3
TGTGCCAGTAGTATGGTTAGCGGGAGATACACAGATACGCAGTATTTT
CASSMVSGRYTDTQYF
>-|15|TRBV10-3|-|TRBJ2-6
TGTGCCATCAGTGAGATAGGGCCCGGGGCCAACGTCCTGACTTTC
CAISEIGPGANVLTF
>-|16|TRBV5-4|-|TRBJ2-4
TGTGCCAGCAGCCCCCTGGGCGCGGGGGCCAAAAACATTCAGTACTTC
CASSPLGAGAKNIQYF
>TRBD2|15|TRBV10-3|-|TRBJ2-2
TGTGCCATCAGTGTAATCGCGGGAGTTTTGGGGGAGCTGTTTTTT
CAISVIAGVLGELFF
>-|15|TRBV28|-|TRBJ1-2
TGTGCCAGCAGTTTAGTCCTCGGGACCATCTATGGCTACACCTTC
CASSLVLGTIYGYTF
>TRBD2|17|TRBV29-1|-|TRBJ2-5
TGCAGCGCCCGATTTTTGGTCGGGCGGGAGTTCCGGGAGACCCAGTACTTC
CSARFLVGREFRETQYF
>-|15|TRBV27|-|TRBJ2-7
TGTGCCAGCAGTTTATATGGTGGGAGTATGTACGAGCAGTACTTC
CASSLYGGSMYEQYF
>-|12|TRBV7-9|-|TRBJ2-1
TGTGCCAGCAGCTTCCCTTACAATGAGCAGTTCTTC
CASSFPYNEQFF
>TRBD2|15|TRBV27|-|TRBJ2-7
TGTGCCAGCAGTTTAGGGAGACTAGCTTTTTACGAGCAGTACTTC
CASSLGRLAFYEQYF
>TRBD2|14|TRBV6-5|-|TRBJ2-7
TGTGCCAGCAGTTACTCGTCAGGGAGGGACGAGCAGTACTTC
CASSYSSGRDEQYF
>TRBD1|14|TRBV7-6|-|TRBJ2-7
TGTGCCAGCAGCTTTGGGACAGGGGGGTACGAGCAGTACTTC
CASSFGTGGYEQYF
>-|13|TRBV10-2|once|TRBJ2-7
TGCGCCAGCACTAAACCCCGCCTTAACGAGCAGTACTTC
CASTKPRLNEQYF
>-|11|TRBV4-1|once|TRBJ1-3
TGCGCCAGCAGCCAGCTCGAAACGTTATATTTT
CASSQLETLYF
>-|13|TRBV6-5|few|TRBJ1-1
TGTGCCAGCAACCGGGCTAAGAACACTGAAGCTTTCTTT
CASNRAKNTEAFF
>-|14|TRBV7-9|-|TRBJ2-1
TGTGCCAGCAGCTTAGGCGGCAGCGACAATGAGCAGTTCTTC
CASSLGGSDNEQFF
>TRBD1|14|TRBV7-8|-|TRBJ2-7
TGTGCCAGCAGTTACGCCGGGACAGGGGTCGAGCAGTACTTC
CASSYAGTGVEQYF
>-|15|TRBV6-5|-|TRBJ1-1
TGTGCCAGCAGTTACTCGGCAGGCAGTAACACTGAAGCTTTCTTT
CASSYSAGSNTEAFF
>-|12|TRBV30|once|TRBJ2-5
TGTGCCTGGAGTTCTATATCCGCAGCCCAGTACTTC
CAWSSISAAQYF
>-|17|TRBV9|-|TRBJ2-2
TGTGCCAGCAGCACACGCCGGGACAAAGCGAACACCGGGGAGCTGTTTTTT
CASSTRRDKANTGELFF
>TRBD2|18|TRBV4-3|-|TRBJ2-1
TGCGCCAGCAGCCAAGCCGCAGCGGGAGTTAGATCCTACAATGAGCAGTTCTTC
CASSQAAAGVRSYNEQFF
>-|15|TRBV2|-|TRBJ2-6
TGTGCCAGCATCCCTAAAACACCCGGGGCCAACGTCCTGACTTTC
CASIPKTPGANVLTF